These T cell receptor beta chains were read from a single sample in a study of blood T cell repertoires in COVID-19. Here immunoSEQ multiplex PCR was the method, and the copy in TCRdb shows in-frame clones only, minus some. Here the sample spans about 160,000 clones, 80% being singletons. Material for sequencing was PBMCs or T cells enriched from blood (not recorded which). These receptors all stem from an older woman who had recovered from COVID-19. Each CDR3 is given with its conserved first and last residue. D genes are given only for firm matches. Where a row states a size, it is once, few, many or the class of an expanded clone; other rows omit it.

J	V	size	D	DNA	CDR3
TRBJ2-1	TRBV7-2	NA	TRBD1	TGTGCCAGCATTTTTGGACAGGGCGCCTACAATGAGCAGTTCTTC	CASIFGQGAYNEQFF
TRBJ1-2	TRBV7-2	NA	NA	TGTGCCAGCAGCGCCCAGACAGGTCCCCAGGGGTATCGCGGTGTCTACACCTTC	CASSAQTGPQGYRGVYTF
TRBJ1-2	TRBV2	NA	NA	TGTGCCAGCAGTGTGGAGGGCTTGGGCTATGGCTACACCTTC	CASSVEGLGYGYTF
TRBJ2-7	TRBV6-2/TRBV6-3	NA	TRBD1	TGTGCCAGCAGCAACATTCGCGACAGGGGGCTCAACGAGCAGTACTTC	CASSNIRDRGLNEQYF
TRBJ1-1	TRBV25-1	NA	NA	TGTGCCAGCAGTGTTCGGCAGGGGTTTGAAGCTTTCTTT	CASSVRQGFEAFF
TRBJ2-1	TRBV4-1	NA	NA	TGCGCCAGCAGCCAGAGGGGGGGGTCCGATGAGCAGTTCTTC	CASSQRGGSDEQFF
TRBJ2-3	TRBV5-6	once	NA	TGTGCCAGCACCTTGGTGAGGGGCACAGATACGCAGTATTTT	CASTLVRGTDTQYF
TRBJ1-1	TRBV27	NA	NA	TGTGCCAGCAGTTCCAAGAACACTGAAGCTTTCTTT	CASSSKNTEAFF
TRBJ1-4	TRBV6-5	NA	NA	TGTGCCAGCAGTAGCATTGCAACTAATGAAAAACTGTTTTTT	CASSSIATNEKLFF
TRBJ2-3	TRBV11-2	NA	TRBD1	TGTGCCAGCAGCTTAGGACAGGGGACTACAGATACGCAGTATTTT	CASSLGQGTTDTQYF
TRBJ2-7	TRBV29-1	NA	NA	TGCAGCGTTGACGCAAGGAGAGGCGAGCAGTACTTC	CSVDARRGEQYF
TRBJ2-5	TRBV7-8	once	NA	TGTGCCAGCAGCCCCCCTTTAACGGGGGAGACCCAGTACTTC	CASSPPLTGETQYF
TRBJ2-3	TRBV5-1	NA	TRBD1	TGCGCCAGCAGCCAACAGGGGAGCTTTGCTGGGGATACGCAGTATTTT	CASSQQGSFAGDTQYF
TRBJ2-1	TRBV5-1	NA	NA	TGCGCCAGCAGCCCGAACTCTAGCGATGAGCAGTTCTTC	CASSPNSSDEQFF
TRBJ1-3	TRBV9	NA	NA	TGTGCCAGCAACACCCGGGGGGCCTCTGGAAACACCATATATTTT	CASNTRGASGNTIYF
TRBJ2-3	TRBV11-2	NA	NA	TGTGCCAGCAGCTTAAAAGGGGTCAAACGGTATTTT	CASSLKGVKRYF